Reported below is one T cell receptor beta chain. This entry belongs to a study of blood T cell repertoires in COVID-19. Study-wide background: Researchers got acute and convalescent COVID-19 samples from the United States, Italy and Spain.

The method was immunoSEQ multiplex PCR; TCRdb's version includes in-frame clones alone and lacks a portion of them. In the table there are roughly 340,000 clones, roughly 90% of which are singletons. Germline V gives CDR1 SGHAT, CDR2 FQNNGV. There are 12 residues in the CDR3. The germline V and J ends were trimmed by 2 bases and 2 bases, with 3 bases remaining between them. Patients at the Seattle site were enrolled during active infection and followed longitudinally. The sequence derives from a woman aged 25-40 years with COVID-19, enrolled during active disease. The chain recombines TRBV11-2 with TRBJ1-2; no reliable D call. The sequencing input was peripheral blood. CDR3 coding DNA: TGTGCCAGCAGCTTATCAAACTATGGCTACACCTTC. This codes for CASSLSNYGYTF.